One and the same sample provided the 8 T cell receptor beta chains below, sequenced in a study of T cells after yellow fever vaccination. In TCRdb, the 5' RACE reads were re-called with MiXCR into one record per CDR3 protein. This sample has fewer than 450,000 distinct CDR3 sequences, with roughly 4.3% found just once. Sample: PBMCs, taken 5 days after the yellow fever booster vaccination. These receptors all stem from a man aged 18 to 35 who received the YFV17D yellow fever vaccine.

The gene calls are TRBV4-1 and TRBJ2-7; D gene ambiguous. Deletions cut 4 bases from V and 3 bases from J, with 10 bases between. CDR3 size: 13 residues. CDR1 and CDR2 from the germline V gene are MGHRA and YSYEKL. This chain's CDR3 is CASSLINGYEQYF. CDR3 nucleotides: TGCGCCAGCAGCCTTATCAACGGCTACGAGCAGTACTTC.

Only a few counts were recorded for this clonotype. The V call is TRBV7-9, the J call TRBJ2-5; D is perhaps TRBD2 (7 bases). Trimming removed 3 bases from V and 2 bases from J, with 13 bases in between. This CDR3 has 15 amino acids. Germline-derived CDR1 and CDR2 are SEHNR and FQNEAQ (reference sequence). The CDR3 DNA follows: TGTGCCAGCAGCTTTGGGGGGGCGCCACAAGAGACCCAGTACTTC. Its translation is CASSFGGAPQETQYF. The entire variable domain, with the rest obtained from reference TRBV7-9 and TRBJ2-5, is as follows: DTGVSQNPRHKITKRGQNVTFRCDPISEHNRLYWYRQTLGQGPEFLTYFQNEAQLEKSRLLSDRFSAERPKGSFSTLEIQRTEQGDSAMYLCASSFGGAPQETQYFGPGTRLLVL.

This clonotype was seen only a few times. The genes are TRBV7-2 and TRBJ2-5; D is perhaps TRBD1 or TRBD2 (5 bases each). Germline V lookup: CDR1 SGHTA, CDR2 FQGNSA. Trimming took 0 bases from V and 9 from J, leaving 20 bases between them. This CDR3 is built from 16 residues. CDR3 bases: TGTGCCAGCAGCTTAGCAGGGACGGAACCCGGGGTGGCCCAGTACTTC. Translating gives CASSLAGTEPGVAQYF.

The chain has TRBV9 and TRBJ2-7; TRBD2 matches 10 bases. CDR3 size: 14 residues. Germline values: CDR1 SGDLS, CDR2 YYNGEE. Trimming at V came to 4 bases and at J to 5 bases, leaving 6 bases not matched to a gene. This chain's CDR3 is CASSTRLAGDEQYV. In DNA form, the CDR3 reads TGTGCCAGCAGCACTAGACTAGCGGGCGACGAGCAGTACGTC.

This clonotype showed up just a few times. The chain combines TRBV30 with TRBJ2-7, with D unclear. V dropped 0 bases and J dropped 0 bases, with 9 bases sitting between them. This CDR3 comprises 14 residues. Germline assignment: CDR1 GTSNPN and CDR2 SVGIG (reference sequence). CDR3 nucleotides: TGTGCCTGGAGTGTAAGTCGTTACTCCTACGAGCAGTACTTC. Its protein product is CAWSVSRYSYEQYF.

This clonotype was picked up many times. This chain connects TRBV7-2 to TRBJ2-1; D is perhaps TRBD2 (6 bases). The CDR3 runs to 15 residues. Germline V gives CDR1 SGHTA, CDR2 FQGNSA. Trimming stripped 2 bases from V and 2 bases from J, with 10 bases between. Here the CDR3 reads CASSLRRGTYNEQFF. The CDR3 region has the DNA TGTGCCAGCAGCTTAAGACGGGGGACCTACAATGAGCAGTTCTTC.

This clonotype was detected ten times or more. V gene TRBV7-9 combines with J gene TRBJ1-5; unclear D gene. The V end was cut by 5 bases, the J end by 6 bases, with 14 bases between. The CDR3 sequence is 14 residues long. The germline CDR1 and CDR2 sequences are SEHNR and FQNEAQ (reference sequence). The CDR3 here is CASSPRGVSQPQHF. CDR3 sequence (DNA): TGTGCCAGCAGCCCGCGGGGAGTGAGTCAGCCCCAGCATTTT.

This clonotype was detected only a few times. V gene TRBV18 combines with J gene TRBJ1-2, with D perhaps matching TRBD1 (5 bases). Germline V gene data show CDR1 as KGHSH and CDR2 as LQKENI. The length of the CDR3 is 16 residues. Trimming stripped 0 bases from V and 3 bases from J, with 14 bases between. CDR3 protein: CASSPPRGRADYGYTF. The CDR3 coding sequence is TGTGCCAGCTCACCACCGCGGGGCAGAGCTGACTATGGCTACACCTTC.